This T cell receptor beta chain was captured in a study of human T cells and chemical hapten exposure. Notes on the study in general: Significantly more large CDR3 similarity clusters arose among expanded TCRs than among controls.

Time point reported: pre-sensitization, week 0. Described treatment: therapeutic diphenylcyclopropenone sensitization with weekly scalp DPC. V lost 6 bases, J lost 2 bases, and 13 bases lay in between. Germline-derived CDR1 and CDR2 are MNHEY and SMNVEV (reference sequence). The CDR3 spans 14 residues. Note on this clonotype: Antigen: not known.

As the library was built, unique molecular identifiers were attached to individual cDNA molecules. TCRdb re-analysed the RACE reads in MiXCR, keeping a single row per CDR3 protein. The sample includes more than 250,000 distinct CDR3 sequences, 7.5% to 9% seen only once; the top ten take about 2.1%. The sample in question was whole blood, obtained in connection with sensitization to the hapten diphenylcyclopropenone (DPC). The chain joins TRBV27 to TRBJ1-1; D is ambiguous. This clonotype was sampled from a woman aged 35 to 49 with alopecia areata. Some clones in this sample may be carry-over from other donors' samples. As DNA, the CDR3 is TGTGCCAGCAGAGATAACTTGATTAACACTGAAGCTTTCTTT. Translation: CASRDNLINTEAFF.